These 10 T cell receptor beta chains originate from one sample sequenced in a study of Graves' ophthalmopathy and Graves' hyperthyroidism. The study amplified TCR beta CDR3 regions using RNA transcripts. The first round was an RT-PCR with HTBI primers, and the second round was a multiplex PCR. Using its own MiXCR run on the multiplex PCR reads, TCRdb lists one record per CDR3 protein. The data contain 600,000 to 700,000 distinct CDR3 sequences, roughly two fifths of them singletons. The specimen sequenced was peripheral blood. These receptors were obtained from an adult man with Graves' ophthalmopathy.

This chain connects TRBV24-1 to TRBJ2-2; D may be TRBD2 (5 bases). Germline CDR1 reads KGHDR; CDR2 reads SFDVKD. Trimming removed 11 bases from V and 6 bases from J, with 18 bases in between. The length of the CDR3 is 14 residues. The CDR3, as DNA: TGTGCCAGCAGCGTACGGGGAGAGTCCGGGGAGCTGTTTTTT. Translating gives CASSVRGESGELFF.

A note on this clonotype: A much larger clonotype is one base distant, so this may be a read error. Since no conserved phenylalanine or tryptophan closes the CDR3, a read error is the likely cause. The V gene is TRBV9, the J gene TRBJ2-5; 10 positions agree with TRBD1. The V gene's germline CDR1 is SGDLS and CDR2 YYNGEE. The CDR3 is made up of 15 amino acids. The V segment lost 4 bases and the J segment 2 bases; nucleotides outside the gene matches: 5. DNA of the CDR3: TGTGCCAGCAGCAGGACAGGGGGTTTTCAAGAGACCCAGTACGTC. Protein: CASSRTGGFQETQYV.

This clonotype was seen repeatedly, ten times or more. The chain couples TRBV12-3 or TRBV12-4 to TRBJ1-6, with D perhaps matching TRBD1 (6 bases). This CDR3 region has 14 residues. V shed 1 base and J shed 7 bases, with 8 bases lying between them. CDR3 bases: TGTGCCAGCAGTTTAGAGGACAGAAATTCACCCCTCCACTTT. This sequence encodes CASSLEDRNSPLHF.

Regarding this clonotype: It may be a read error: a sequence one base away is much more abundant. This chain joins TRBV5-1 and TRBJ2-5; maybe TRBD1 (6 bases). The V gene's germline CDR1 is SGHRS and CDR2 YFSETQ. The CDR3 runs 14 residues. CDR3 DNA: TGCGCCAGCTCACAGGGAAGAGGACAAGAGACCCAGCACTTC. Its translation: CASSQGRGQETQHF.

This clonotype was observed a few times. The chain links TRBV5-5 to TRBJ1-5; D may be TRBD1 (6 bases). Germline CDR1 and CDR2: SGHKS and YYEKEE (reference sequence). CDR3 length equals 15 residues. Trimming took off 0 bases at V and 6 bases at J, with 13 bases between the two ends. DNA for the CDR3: TGTGCCAGCAGCTTGGATGAGGGGGTCCCTCAGCCCCAGCATTTT. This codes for CASSLDEGVPQPQHF.

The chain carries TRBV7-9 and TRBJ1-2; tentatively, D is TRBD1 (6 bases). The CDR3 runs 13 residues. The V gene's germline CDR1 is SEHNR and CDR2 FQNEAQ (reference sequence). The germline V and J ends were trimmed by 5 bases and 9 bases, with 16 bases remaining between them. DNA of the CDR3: TGTGCCAGCAGCCCTGGACAGCCTAACAGCTACACCTTC. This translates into CASSPGQPNSYTF. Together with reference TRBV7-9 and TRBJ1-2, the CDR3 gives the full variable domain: DTGVSQNPRHKITKRGQNVTFRCDPISEHNRLYWYRQTLGQGPEFLTYFQNEAQLEKSRLLSDRFSAERPKGSFSTLEIQRTEQGDSAMYLCASSPGQPNSYTFGSGTRLTVV.

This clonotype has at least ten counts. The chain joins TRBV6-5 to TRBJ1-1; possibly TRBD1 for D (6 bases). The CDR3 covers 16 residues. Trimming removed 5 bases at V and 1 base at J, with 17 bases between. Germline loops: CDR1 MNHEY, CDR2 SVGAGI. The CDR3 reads CASSLDRGQRNTEAFF. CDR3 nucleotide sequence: TGTGCCAGCAGTCTCGACCGCGGACAGCGGAACACTGAAGCTTTCTTT.

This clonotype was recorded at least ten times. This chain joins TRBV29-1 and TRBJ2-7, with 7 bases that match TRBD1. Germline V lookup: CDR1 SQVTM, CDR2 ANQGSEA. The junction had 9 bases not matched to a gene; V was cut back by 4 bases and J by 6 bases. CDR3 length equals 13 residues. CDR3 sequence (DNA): TGCAGCGTTGGAACAGGGGATAGTGGCGAGCAGTACTTC. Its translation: CSVGTGDSGEQYF.

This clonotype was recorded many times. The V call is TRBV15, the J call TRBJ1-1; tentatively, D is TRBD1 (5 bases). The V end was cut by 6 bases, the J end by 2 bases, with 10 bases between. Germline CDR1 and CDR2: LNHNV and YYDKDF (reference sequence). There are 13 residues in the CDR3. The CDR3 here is CATRGLDNTEAFF. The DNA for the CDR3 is TGTGCCACCAGGGGGCTTGACAACACTGAAGCTTTCTTT. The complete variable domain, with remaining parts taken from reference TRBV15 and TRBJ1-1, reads DAMVIQNPRYQVTQFGKPVTLSCSQTLNHNVMYWYQQKSSQAPKLLFHYYDKDFNNEADTPDNFQSRRPNTSFCFLDIRSPGLGDTAMYLCATRGLDNTEAFFGQGTRLTVV.

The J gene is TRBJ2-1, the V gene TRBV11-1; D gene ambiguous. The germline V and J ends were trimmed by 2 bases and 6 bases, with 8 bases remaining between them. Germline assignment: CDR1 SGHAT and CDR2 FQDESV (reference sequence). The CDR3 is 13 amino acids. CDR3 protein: CASSLRTTNEQFF. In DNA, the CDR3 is TGTGCCAGCAGCTTACGGACCACCAATGAGCAGTTCTTC. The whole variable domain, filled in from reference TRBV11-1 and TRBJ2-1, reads EAEVAQSPRYKITEKSQAVAFWCDPISGHATLYWYRQILGQGPELLVQFQDESVVDDSQLPKDRFSAERLKGVDSTLKIQPAELGDSAMYLCASSLRTTNEQFFGPGTRLTVL.